These 17 T cell receptor beta chains originate from one sample sequenced in a study of graft-versus-host responses after intestinal transplantation. Method: immunoSEQ multiplex PCR; TCRdb's copy keeps in-frame clones and lacks some. The sample gives fewer than 130,000 clones, approximately 92% of which show up once; about 0.51% is in the top ten. Antigens of these TCRs are unknown. The source material was unstimulated CD8+ T cells sorted from spleen or lymph node cells, sampled before intestinal transplant. The source is a human donor who received an intestinal transplant.

The chain is built from TRBV6-5 and TRBJ1-5, with unresolved D. Germline V gene sequence: CDR1 MNHEY, CDR2 SVGAGI. The CDR3 sequence is 11 residues long. V lost 5 bases and J 7 bases, leaving 6 bases between the germline ends. DNA of the CDR3: TGTGCCAGCAGTGAAAACCAGCCCCAGCATTTT. Amino acid sequence: CASSENQPQHF.

The chain couples TRBV7-2 to TRBJ2-1, with TRBD2 matching over 11 bases. With 1 base clipped from V and 7 bases from J, the junction kept 3 bases outside the gene matches. The CDR3 sequence is 15 residues long. Germline V gives CDR1 SGHTA, CDR2 FQGNSA. Written as DNA, the CDR3 is TGTGCCAGCAGCTTAGATAGCGGGAGGGGGAATGAGCAGTTCTTC. Residues: CASSLDSGRGNEQFF.

The chain employs TRBV19 and TRBJ1-1; weak D call: TRBD1 (6 bases). Per germline, CDR1 LNHDA and CDR2 SQIVND (reference sequence). The CDR3 runs 12 residues. The V and J ends lost 9 bases and 5 bases respectively, with 13 bases between them. The CDR3: CASLQGNTEAFF. The CDR3 DNA sequence: TGTGCCAGCTTACAGGGAAATACTGAAGCTTTCTTT.

The chain is built from TRBV7-9 and TRBJ1-1; TRBD1 matches at 7 bases. CDR1 is SEHNR, CDR2 FQNEAQ, per germline (reference sequence). This CDR3 is 12 amino acids long. The V segment lost 6 bases and the J segment 4 bases; nucleotides outside the gene matches: 2. DNA of the CDR3: TGTGCCAGCAGGTACAGGGGCACTGAAGCTTTCTTT. It specifies CASRYRGTEAFF.

Comment on this clone: One end of the junction does not line up with germline, which may come from a read error. This chain connects TRBV7-7 to TRBJ2-1; D may correspond to TRBD1 or TRBD2 (5 bases each). Germline CDR1 reads SSHAT; CDR2 reads FNYEAQ (reference sequence). The CDR3 is made up of 17 amino acids. The CDR3 loop reads CASSLGAGVGNYNEQFF. The CDR3, as DNA: TGTGCTAGCAGCTTAGGGGCCGGGGTGGGAAACTACAATGAGCAGTTCTTC. Together with reference TRBV7-7 and TRBJ2-1, the CDR3 gives the full variable domain: GAGVSQSPRYKVTKRGQDVTLRCDPISSHATLYWYQQALGQGPEFLTYFNYEAQPDKSGLPSDRFSAERPEGSISTLTIQRTEQRDSAMYRCASSLGAGVGNYNEQFFGPGTRLTVL.

The rearrangement joins TRBV15 to TRBJ1-2; no clear D gene. CDR3 length: 14 amino acids. CDR1 and CDR2 from the germline V gene are LNHNV and YYDKDF (reference sequence). V lost 0 bases and J lost 8, with 13 bases in between. The DNA for the CDR3 is TGTGCCACCAGCAGAGATAGAACCTTATTAGGCTACACCTTC. Translated: CATSRDRTLLGYTF.

The chain is built from TRBV7-9 and TRBJ2-7; D gene uncertain. This CDR3 is 16 amino acids long. The V gene's germline CDR1 is SEHNR and CDR2 FQNEAQ (reference sequence). V was clipped by 1 base and J by 0 bases, with 13 bases between them. CDR3 bases: TGTGCCAGCAGCTTAGTTGAACGGCTCAGCTCCTACGAGCAGTACTTC. Translated, it gives CASSLVERLSSYEQYF.

With regard to this clone: At the DNA level, this CDR3 is encoded by other sequences in the same sample as well. This chain joins TRBV5-1 and TRBJ2-7; D might be TRBD1 (5 bases). Germline V gene lookup returns CDR1 SGHRS and CDR2 YFSETQ. With 1 base removed from V and 1 base from J, the gap between germline ends came to 6 bases. The CDR3 length is 13 residues. CDR3 protein: CASSLTGSYEQYF. CDR3 in DNA: TGCGCCAGCAGCTTGACAGGATCCTACGAGCAGTACTTC.

The chain combines TRBV30 with TRBJ2-5, with D unclear. CDR3 length: 13 amino acids. The ends were cut back, 2 bases at V and 0 bases at J, with 7 bases in the middle. The germline gives CDR1 GTSNPN, CDR2 SVGIG (reference sequence). The CDR3 reads CAWSRIYQETQYF. Written as DNA, the CDR3 is TGTGCCTGGAGTAGGATATACCAAGAGACCCAGTACTTC.

The rearrangement joins TRBV7-8 to TRBJ2-7, with 8 nucleotides matching TRBD2. V shed 6 bases and J 1 base; nucleotides not matched to a gene: 8. This CDR3 is 15 amino acids long. Germline V lookup: CDR1 SGHVS, CDR2 FQNEAQ. The CDR3 spells CASRLSGTRSYEQYF. The DNA for the CDR3 is TGTGCCAGCAGGCTTAGCGGGACTCGATCCTACGAGCAGTACTTC.

The rearrangement uses TRBV25-1 and TRBJ1-1; a possible D gene is TRBD1 (5 bases). This CDR3 region has 13 residues. The V end lost 6 bases, the J end lost 6 bases, and 14 bases lay between the germline ends. Germline-derived CDR1 and CDR2 are MGHDK and SYGVNS. The CDR3, as DNA: TGTGCCAGCAGCGGGGGTTCCTTTGCTGAAGCTTTCTTT. Translation gives CASSGGSFAEAFF.

The chain carries TRBV6-1 and TRBJ2-3, with a tentative D call TRBD1 (6 bases). Germline CDR1 is MNHNS and CDR2 is SASEGT. This CDR3 region has 15 residues. V was pared by 2 bases and J by 0 bases, with 9 bases between. As DNA, the CDR3 is TGTGCCAGCAGTGAATCGGGACACAGCACAGATACGCAGTATTTT. Translating it yields CASSESGHSTDTQYF.

V is TRBV7-3 and J is TRBJ1-5, with D possibly TRBD1 on 5 matching bases. Per the germline V gene, CDR1 is SGHTA and CDR2 is FQGTGA. There are 15 residues in the CDR3. The V gene lost 2 bases and the J gene lost 5 bases, with 13 bases spanning the gap. CDR3 nucleotides: TGTGCCAGCAGCTTATGGGGGGGTGAGGATCAGCCCCAGCATTTT. Its protein is CASSLWGGEDQPQHF.

This chain links TRBV4-1 with TRBJ1-4; a weak D match, TRBD1 (6 bases). CDR3 length: 18 amino acids. V shed 7 bases and J shed 0 bases, with 21 bases lying between them. The V gene's germline CDR1 is MGHRA and CDR2 YSYEKL. This CDR3 reads CASTLGQGTKATNEKLFF. CDR3 bases: TGCGCCAGCACCCTAGGGCAGGGGACTAAAGCAACTAATGAAAAACTGTTTTTT.

The chain combines TRBV10-1 with TRBJ2-1; 9 nucleotides agree with TRBD2. This CDR3 comprises 15 residues. Unmatched junction bases numbered 5, after V lost 1 base and J lost 7 bases. CDR1 is WNHNN, CDR2 SYGVQD, per germline (reference sequence). CDR3 region: CASSEWLAGTNEQFF. Written as DNA, the CDR3 is TGCGCCAGCAGTGAGTGGCTAGCGGGGACGAATGAGCAGTTCTTC.

This rearrangement joins TRBV19 to TRBJ2-3; 9 bases match TRBD2. CDR1 is LNHDA, CDR2 SQIVND, per germline (reference sequence). The CDR3 totals 15 residues. The V gene end was trimmed by 3 bases and the J gene end by 4 bases; junction bases not matched to a gene: 5. In nucleotides, the CDR3 is TGTGCCAGTAGTATGGCGGGGACTAGCTCAGATACGCAGTATTTT. This gives the protein CASSMAGTSSDTQYF.

The gene calls are TRBV18 and TRBJ2-7; D is uncertain. The ends were cut back, 0 bases at V and 7 bases at J, with 10 bases in the middle. The CDR3 runs 13 residues. Germline loops: CDR1 KGHSH, CDR2 LQKENI. For the CDR3, the DNA is TGTGCCAGCTCACCACCCGGGCGGTTGGAGCAGTACTTC. Translation gives CASSPPGRLEQYF.